This T cell receptor (beta chain) originates from a study of CD4 T cells in relation to SARS-CoV-2 and coronaviruses. At the level of the study: After roughly ten days of antigen culture, PBMC TCR beta CDR3s were sequenced.

The data were produced by immunoSEQ multiplex PCR, yet TCRdb's version contains in-frame clones alone and is incomplete. The sample contains about 18,000 clones, around four fifths of which appear only once. This clone has a single count. Its specificity is not known. Unexposed donor CD4+ T cells date from about 2011-2018, before the COVID-19 pandemic. The cells were cultured for over eight days before CD4+ T cells were isolated. Unexposed-donor CD4+ T cells were probed with SARS-CoV-2 S/N and four cold-coronavirus spikes, cells permitting. Some 1.9 million PBMCs per well were cultured with approximately 9.2 IU/ml IL-2. V trimming: 8 bases; J trimming: 0 bases; junction bases outside the gene matches: 10. The CDR3 is made up of 16 amino acids. Germline V gives CDR1 LNHNV, CDR2 YYDKDF (reference sequence).

The origin of this receptor is a human donor in good health. The V call is TRBV15, the J call TRBJ1-5, with 7 bases aligning to TRBD1. The sequencing sample was made of CD4+ T cells from PBMCs, cultured in vitro. Here the CDR3 DNA reads TGTGCCACCCATGGCTGGACAGGTCATAGCAATCAGCCCCAGCATTTT. Its protein product is CATHGWTGHSNQPQHF.